This record looks at one T cell receptor (beta chain) sequence and its context. The V gene lost 4 bases and the J gene lost 8 bases, with 6 bases spanning the gap. CDR1 is ENHRY and CDR2 is SYGVKD in the germline V gene. There are 11 residues in the CDR3. MiXCR, applied by TCRdb to the 5' RACE reads, yields one record per CDR3 protein. The sample holds fewer than 85,000 distinct CDR3 sequences; around 8.7% are singletons and the top ten take roughly 4.8%. The data were obtained in a study of early T cells in non-severe SARS-CoV-2 infection. The clonotype comes from an adult who was a healthcare worker with PCR-confirmed SARS-CoV-2 infection or an uninfected control (not recorded which). The chain links TRBV10-3 to TRBJ2-1; D uncertain. Sequencing used whole blood. The DNA for the CDR3 is TGTGCCATCAGTGGGTCGGATGAGCAGTTCTTC. It encodes CAISGSDEQFF.